This TCR beta chain was captured in a study of T cells in Graves' hyperthyroidism and ophthalmopathy. Trimming left V 4 bases short and J 10 bases short, with 17 bases between. This CDR3 has 13 amino acids. Germline V CDR1 and CDR2: SGHKS, YYEKEE (reference sequence). RNA transcripts provided the source from which TCR beta CDR3 regions were amplified. With the HTBI primer set, the TCR CDR3 went through a first round of RT-PCR. TCRdb re-analysed the multiplex PCR reads in MiXCR, keeping a single row per CDR3 protein. The data show a few hundred thousand distinct CDR3 sequences, approximately 44% seen once. A word on this clonotype: Since a much larger clone is just one base distant, this may be a read error.

This TCR was recovered from an adult woman with Graves' disease, either hyperthyroidism or ophthalmopathy (not recorded which). The sample taken for sequencing was peripheral blood or thyroid tissue (not recorded which). The chain combines TRBV5-5 with TRBJ1-2, with D tentatively TRBD1 (5 bases). CDR3 residues: CASSAAGLLDYTF. The DNA of the CDR3 is TGTGCCAGCAGCGCAGCAGGGTTACTGGACTACACCTTC.